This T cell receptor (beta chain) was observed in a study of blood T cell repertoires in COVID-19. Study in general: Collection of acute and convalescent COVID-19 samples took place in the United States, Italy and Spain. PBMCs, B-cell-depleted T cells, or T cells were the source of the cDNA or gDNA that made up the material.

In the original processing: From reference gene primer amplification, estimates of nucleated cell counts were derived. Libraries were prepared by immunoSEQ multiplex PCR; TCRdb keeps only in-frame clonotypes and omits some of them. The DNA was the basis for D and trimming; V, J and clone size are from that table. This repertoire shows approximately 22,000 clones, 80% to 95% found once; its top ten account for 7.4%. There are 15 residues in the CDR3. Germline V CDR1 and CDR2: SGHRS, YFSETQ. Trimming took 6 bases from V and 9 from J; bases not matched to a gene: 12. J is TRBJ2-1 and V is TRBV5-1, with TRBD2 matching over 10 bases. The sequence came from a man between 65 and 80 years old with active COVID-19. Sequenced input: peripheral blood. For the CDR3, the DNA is TGCGCCAGCACGGAGGCTAGCGGGAGTATGGGTGAGCAGTTCTTC. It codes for CASTEASGSMGEQFF.